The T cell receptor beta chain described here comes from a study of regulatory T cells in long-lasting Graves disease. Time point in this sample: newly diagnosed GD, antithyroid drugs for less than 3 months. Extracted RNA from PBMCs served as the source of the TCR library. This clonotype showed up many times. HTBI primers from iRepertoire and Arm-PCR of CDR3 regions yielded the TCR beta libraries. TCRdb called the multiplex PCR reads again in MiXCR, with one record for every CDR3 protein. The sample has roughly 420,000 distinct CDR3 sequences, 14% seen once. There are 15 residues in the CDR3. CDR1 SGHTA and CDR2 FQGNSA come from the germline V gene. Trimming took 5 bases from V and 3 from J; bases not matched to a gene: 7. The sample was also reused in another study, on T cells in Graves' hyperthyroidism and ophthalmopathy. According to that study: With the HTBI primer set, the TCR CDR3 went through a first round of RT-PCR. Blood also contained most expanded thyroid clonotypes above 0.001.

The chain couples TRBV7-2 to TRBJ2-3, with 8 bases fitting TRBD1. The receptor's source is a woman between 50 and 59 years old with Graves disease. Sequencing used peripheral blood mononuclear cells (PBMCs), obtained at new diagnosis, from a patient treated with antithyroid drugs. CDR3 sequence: CASSQRRTGTDTQYF. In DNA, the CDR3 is TGTGCCAGCAGCCAGCGGCGGACAGGGACAGATACGCAGTATTTT.